This TCR beta chain stems from a study of blood T cell repertoires in COVID-19. Whole-study context: Acute and convalescent COVID-19 samples came from the United States, Italy and Spain.

This CDR3 has 15 residues. Trimming pared 4 bases from V and 2 bases from J, leaving 15 bases between. Germline loops: CDR1 KGHSH, CDR2 LQKENI. Clones were read by immunoSEQ multiplex PCR, and TCRdb kept only the in-frame ones, dropping some. This sample has over 200,000 clones, with about 90% found just once. This chain uses TRBV18 with TRBJ2-7, with D possibly being TRBD2 (6 bases). Sequenced material: peripheral blood. The TCR comes from a woman between 55 and 75 years old with acute or convalescent COVID-19. The CDR3 is CASSLGGKGTYEQYF. As DNA, the CDR3 is TGTGCCAGCTCACTGGGCGGGAAGGGGACCTACGAGCAGTACTTC.